Included here is one TCR beta chain sequence, with context. In the source study's methods: For nucleated cells, counts were estimated from reference gene primer amplification. Sequenced by immunoSEQ multiplex PCR; TCRdb stores in-frame clones only, minus some. V and J calls and clone size are copied from that table; D and trimming were computed from the DNA. The sample records about 110,000 clones, approximately 87% being singletons. These data come from a study of blood T cell repertoires in COVID-19. Background on the study: COVID-19 samples from acute and convalescent phases originated in the United States, Italy and Spain. The cDNA or gDNA used as material had been derived from T cells, B-cell-depleted T cells, or PBMCs.

The CDR3 consists of 16 residues. Germline CDR1 SGHNT, CDR2 YENEEA. V was clipped by 3 bases and J by 2 bases, with 15 bases between them. The chain combines TRBV11-3 with TRBJ2-3; maybe TRBD2 (6 bases). The clonotype originates from an older woman with acute or convalescent COVID-19. The sample taken for sequencing was peripheral blood. CDR3: CASSFGGDGLTDTQYF. Written as DNA, the CDR3 is TGTGCCAGCAGCTTTGGAGGGGATGGGCTCACAGATACGCAGTATTTT.